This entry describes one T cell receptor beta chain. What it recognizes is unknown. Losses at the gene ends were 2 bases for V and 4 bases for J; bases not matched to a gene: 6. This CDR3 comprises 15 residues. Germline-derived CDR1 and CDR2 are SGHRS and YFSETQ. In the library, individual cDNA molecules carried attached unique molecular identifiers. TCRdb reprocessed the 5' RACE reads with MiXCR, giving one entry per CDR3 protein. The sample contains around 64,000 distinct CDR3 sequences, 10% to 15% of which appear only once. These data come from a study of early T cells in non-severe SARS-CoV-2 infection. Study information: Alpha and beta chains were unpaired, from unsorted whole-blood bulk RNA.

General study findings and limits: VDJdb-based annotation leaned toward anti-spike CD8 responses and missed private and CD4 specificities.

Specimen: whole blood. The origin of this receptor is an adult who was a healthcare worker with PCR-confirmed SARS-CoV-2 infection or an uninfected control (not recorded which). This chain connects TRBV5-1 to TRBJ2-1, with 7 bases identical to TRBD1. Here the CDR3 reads CASSLSGQIYNEQFF. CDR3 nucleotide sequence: TGCGCCAGCAGCTTATCGGGACAGATATACAATGAGCAGTTCTTC.